The clone carrying this TCR beta chain appeared many times. The antigen remains unidentified. An end of the junction does not agree with germline; a read error may underlie this. Germline assignment: CDR1 SSHAT and CDR2 FNYEAQ (reference sequence). The CDR3 is 19 residues long. The data are from a study of read filtering for tumor transcriptome and immune sequencing. Across the whole study: Among patients, 17 to 20 were male and some 15 female, aged 47 to 80 (mean approximately 71). Study-wide points: In IR-seq, single-read clonotypes were around four fifths of clonotypes but around 4% of reads.

This library used roughly 0.4 ug RNA and molecular barcoded adaptors spanning alpha/delta and beta/gamma chains. MiXCR, run by TCRdb on the reads, gives a single entry per CDR3 protein. The sample carries 75,000 to 95,000 distinct CDR3 sequences, roughly 21% recorded once. The chain is built from TRBV7-7 and TRBJ2-2, with 11 bases fitting TRBD1. This sequence originates from a donor at least 40 years old with multiple myeloma. Source material: a population of CD138-negative cells sorted from bone marrow. CDR3 amino acids: CASSLRPPGTGGRHGELFF. In DNA form, the CDR3 reads TGTGCTAGCAGCTTAAGGCCCCCTGGGACAGGGGGAAGGCACGGGGAGCTGTTTTTT.